A selection of T cell receptor beta chains follows, all from one sample in a study of T and B cells in COVID-19 patients. TCRdb re-analysed the multiplex PCR reads in MiXCR, keeping a single row per CDR3 protein. The sample holds thousands of distinct CDR3 sequences; roughly 27% are singletons and the top ten take 12%. The sequencing input was blood. These receptor sequences come from a human donor with active COVID-19. CDR3s include the opening cysteine and the closing phenylalanine or tryptophan. The D gene is left open where the match is weak. Only some rows state a clone size, as once, few, many or a class for expanded clones.

d_gene: .; abundance: .; j_gene: TRBJ2-4; v_gene: TRBV19; CDR3aa: CASSVQGAKNIQYF; CDR3nt: TGTGCCAGTAGTGTACAGGGAGCCAAAAACATTCAGTACTTC
d_gene: TRBD2; abundance: medium-sized; j_gene: TRBJ2-3; v_gene: TRBV19; CDR3aa: CASSPRDYTDTQYF; CDR3nt: TGTGCCAGTAGCCCCCGGGACTACACAGATACGCAGTATTTT
d_gene: .; abundance: many; j_gene: TRBJ1-5; v_gene: TRBV6-2/TRBV6-3; CDR3aa: CASSPLGQPQHF; CDR3nt: TGTGCCAGCAGCCCCCTAGGTCAGCCCCAGCATTTT
d_gene: .; abundance: medium-sized; j_gene: TRBJ1-2; v_gene: TRBV5-4; CDR3aa: CASSLTGHNYGYTF; CDR3nt: TGTGCCAGCAGCTTGACAGGTCATAACTATGGCTACACCTTC
d_gene: TRBD1; abundance: .; j_gene: TRBJ2-6; v_gene: TRBV11-1; CDR3aa: CASSSQGAHRSGANVLTF; CDR3nt: TGTGCCAGCAGCTCACAGGGGGCACATCGCTCTGGGGCCAACGTCCTGACTTTC
d_gene: .; abundance: .; j_gene: TRBJ2-4; v_gene: TRBV7-9; CDR3aa: CASSLGAIAKNIQYF; CDR3nt: TGTGCCAGCAGCTTAGGGGCCATAGCCAAAAACATTCAGTACTTC
d_gene: TRBD2; abundance: .; j_gene: TRBJ2-1; v_gene: TRBV4-1; CDR3aa: CASSRGGLAGGLGDEQFF; CDR3nt: TGCGCCAGCAGCCGAGGGGGACTAGCGGGCGGATTGGGGGATGAGCAGTTCTTC
d_gene: .; abundance: .; j_gene: TRBJ1-5; v_gene: TRBV6-2/TRBV6-3; CDR3aa: CASTPTGTGRSQPQHF; CDR3nt: TGTGCCAGCACGCCCACCGGGACCGGAAGGAGCCAGCCCCAGCATTTT
d_gene: .; abundance: medium-sized; j_gene: TRBJ1-1; v_gene: TRBV6-5; CDR3aa: CASSDSGRLNTEAFF; CDR3nt: TGTGCCAGCAGTGACTCGGGACGGCTGAACACTGAAGCTTTCTTT
d_gene: TRBD2; abundance: .; j_gene: TRBJ2-7; v_gene: TRBV6-5; CDR3aa: CASRTGLAGAYEQYF; CDR3nt: TGTGCCAGCAGGACGGGACTAGCGGGGGCTTACGAGCAGTACTTC